This is a list of T cell receptor beta chains from one sample in a study of blood T cells in healthy people across ages. TCRdb processed the 5' RACE reads anew with MiXCR; each CDR3 protein has one entry. The sample comprises more than 450,000 distinct CDR3 sequences, approximately 26% of which are singletons, and 3% to 4% rests with the top ten. The sample was also linked to a second study, of T cells of mothers and their children.

The sample consisted of blood. These receptors were collected from a boy younger than 10 in good health. Each CDR3 is given with its conserved first and last residue. D genes are given only for firm matches. Part of the rows lack a size; the others show once, few, many or a class for expanded clones.

TRBV6-5	-	TRBJ2-7	TRBD1	CASTRQGGGEQYF	TGTGCCAGCACCAGACAAGGGGGCGGCGAGCAGTACTTC
TRBV2	few	TRBJ2-2	TRBD2	CASSEVRGRADTGELFF	TGTGCCAGCAGTGAAGTTCGCGGGAGGGCGGATACCGGGGAGCTGTTTTTT
TRBV6-6	few	TRBJ1-1	-	CAIGAGNTEAFF	TGTGCCATTGGGGCGGGAAACACTGAAGCTTTCTTT
TRBV27	few	TRBJ1-6	-	CASSFGDLGSPLHF	TGTGCCAGCAGTTTCGGGGACTTAGGCTCACCCCTCCACTTT
TRBV10-2	few	TRBJ2-7	-	CATRYEQYF	TGCGCCACTCGCTACGAGCAGTACTTC
TRBV7-9	-	TRBJ2-1	TRBD1	CASSPTGSNEQFF	TGTGCCAGCAGCCCGACAGGGTCCAATGAGCAGTTCTTC
TRBV5-1	-	TRBJ1-4	-	CASAITTNEKLFF	TGCGCCAGCGCGATTACAACTAATGAAAAACTGTTTTTT
TRBV6-6	-	TRBJ1-1	-	CASSYTVAAEAFF	TGTGCCAGCAGTTACACAGTTGCCGCTGAAGCTTTCTTT
TRBV27	-	TRBJ1-2	-	CASGRARNYGYTF	TGTGCCAGCGGCCGGGCCCGAAACTATGGCTACACCTTC
TRBV6-4	few	TRBJ2-2	TRBD2	CASSDSAGGNTGELFF	TGTGCCAGCAGTGACTCAGCGGGGGGGAACACCGGGGAGCTGTTTTTT
TRBV29-1	few	TRBJ2-1	-	CSVETGPTGHNEQFF	TGCAGCGTTGAAACCGGGCCAACGGGCCACAATGAGCAGTTCTTC
TRBV19	-	TRBJ2-3	-	CASSSSTQYF	TGTGCCAGTAGCAGTTCTACGCAGTATTTT
TRBV18	-	TRBJ2-7	-	CASSPEAYEQYF	TGTGCCAGCTCACCGGAGGCCTACGAGCAGTACTTC
TRBV6-1	-	TRBJ2-6	TRBD2	CASRGSRGLAGFLSGANVLTF	TGTGCCAGCAGAGGCTCCCGTGGACTAGCGGGGTTCCTCTCTGGGGCCAACGTCCTGACTTTC
TRBV29-1	few	TRBJ1-2	-	CSSEDGTDYGYTF	TGCAGTTCCGAAGATGGGACGGATTATGGCTACACCTTC
TRBV20-1	few	TRBJ1-4	TRBD1	CSAPLQGAGEKLFF	TGCAGTGCCCCCCTACAGGGGGCAGGGGAAAAACTGTTTTTT
TRBV6-5	few	TRBJ2-1	TRBD2	CASSYELAGYNEQFF	TGTGCCAGCAGTTACGAACTAGCGGGGTACAATGAGCAGTTCTTC
TRBV12-3/TRBV12-4	few	TRBJ2-4	TRBD1	CASSLDRGAFQYF	TGTGCCAGCAGCCTCGACAGGGGAGCGTTTCAGTACTTC
TRBV7-6	few	TRBJ1-1	-	CASSPGVVSIMNTEAFF	TGTGCCAGCAGCCCGGGGGTCGTCTCGATCATGAACACTGAAGCTTTCTTT
TRBV7-2	few	TRBJ2-1	TRBD2	CASSLVPSGGSYNEQFF	TGTGCCAGCAGCTTAGTTCCTAGCGGGGGATCCTACAATGAGCAGTTCTTC
TRBV20-1	few	TRBJ1-2	-	CSARSSGHRGYTF	TGCAGTGCTAGATCTTCGGGGCATCGCGGCTACACCTTC
TRBV3-1	few	TRBJ2-1	-	CASSQDKQRTHDEQFF	TGTGCCAGCAGCCAAGATAAGCAGCGTACCCACGATGAGCAGTTCTTC
TRBV12-3/TRBV12-4	-	TRBJ2-4	TRBD2	CASSPLTSGSLTIQYF	TGTGCCAGCAGCCCTTTGACTAGCGGGAGCCTCACCATTCAGTACTTC
TRBV6-6	few	TRBJ2-7	-	CASSYSLEGSYEQYF	TGTGCCAGCAGTTACTCCCTAGAGGGGTCCTACGAGCAGTACTTC
TRBV18	-	TRBJ1-5	-	CASSPRSSGSGQPQHF	TGTGCCAGCTCACCACGGTCTTCAGGGTCAGGGCAGCCCCAGCATTTT
TRBV12-3/TRBV12-4	few	TRBJ2-7	-	CASRGISGQYF	TGTGCCAGCAGAGGGATTTCGGGGCAGTACTTC
TRBV27	few	TRBJ2-1	TRBD2	CASSLSGTYNEQFF	TGTGCCAGCAGTTTGAGCGGGACCTACAATGAGCAGTTCTTC
TRBV20-1	few	TRBJ2-7	-	CSAGRLGYEQYF	TGCAGTGCTGGCAGACTCGGATACGAGCAGTACTTC
TRBV7-9	-	TRBJ2-6	TRBD1	CASSLVPGQGLGGANVLTF	TGTGCCAGCAGCTTGGTCCCGGGACAGGGACTTGGTGGGGCCAACGTCCTGACTTTC
TRBV25-1	-	TRBJ2-5	TRBD2	CASSESLAGGQYF	TGTGCCAGCAGTGAGAGTTTGGCGGGGGGGCAGTACTTC
TRBV7-9	-	TRBJ2-6	-	CASTRAPGANVLTF	TGTGCCAGCACCAGGGCTCCTGGGGCCAACGTCCTGACTTTC
TRBV7-9	-	TRBJ1-1	-	CASRLKNTEAFF	TGTGCCAGCAGGCTAAAGAACACTGAAGCTTTCTTT
TRBV12-3/TRBV12-4	-	TRBJ1-1	-	CASSLAANRQARNTEAFF	TGTGCCAGCAGTTTAGCGGCAAATCGACAGGCGAGGAACACTGAAGCTTTCTTT
TRBV12-3/TRBV12-4	-	TRBJ1-4	-	CASSFVRGNEKLFF	TGTGCCAGCAGTTTCGTGAGGGGGAATGAAAAACTGTTTTTT
TRBV15	few	TRBJ2-7	-	CATSRLNEVTYEQYF	TGTGCCACCAGCAGACTAAACGAGGTCACCTACGAGCAGTACTTC
TRBV6-2/TRBV6-3	few	TRBJ1-1	-	CASRLGTVNTEAFF	TGTGCCAGCAGGCTAGGGACGGTGAACACTGAAGCTTTCTTT